This T cell receptor (beta chain) was identified during a study of cytomegalovirus exposure and HLA in healthy donors. V lost 10 bases, J lost 0 bases, and 24 bases lay in between. The CDR3 runs to 18 residues. Primers for the PCR totalled 60 Vbeta and 13 Jbeta. Here immunoSEQ multiplex PCR was the method, and the copy in TCRdb shows in-frame clones only, minus some. Here the sample spans fewer than 80,000 clones, about 77% being singletons. This TCR was recovered from a woman in her twenties or thirties in good health and CMV-seronegative. V usage is TRBV23-1 and J usage is TRBJ1-4; possible D gene TRBD1, 5 bases. TRBV23-1 is an open reading frame whose function is uncertain. The sample taken for sequencing was PBMCs. This CDR3 reads CAIPLGGSKYSTNEKLFF. DNA of the CDR3: TGCGCCATCCCTTTGGGGGGTTCTAAGTATTCAACTAATGAAAAACTGTTTTTT.